This T cell receptor (beta chain) was sequenced in a study of response to subunit inactivated influenza vaccine. The germline V gene has CDR1 SQVTM and CDR2 ANQGSEA. V lost 1 base, J lost 2 bases, and 21 bases lay in between. This CDR3 is 18 amino acids long. Remarks on this clonotype: Its antigen is undetermined.

Study conclusions and caveats: T cells newly recruited by each seasonal influenza vaccination are few, the authors suggested.

A single record per CDR3 protein comes from TCRdb applying MiXCR to the RT-PCR reads. This sample yields a few hundred thousand distinct CDR3 sequences, of which roughly 10% are seen a single time; about 10% belongs to the top ten. This sample also belongs to another study, concerning T cells expressing NK-cell markers. That paper notes: The cDNA for TCR beta came from 5'RACE template switching with UMIs. Sequencing of TCR beta repertoires drew on sorted CD3+CD56+NKG2C+, CD3+CD56+NKG2C- and CD3+CD56-NKG2C+ T cells. Seven of eight sequenced donors tested HCMV-seropositive; one tested seronegative. Top CD8+ clonotypes included the dominant CD3+CD56+NKG2C+ clonotypes in a handful of donors.

Source: PBMCs from blood, taken on the day of vaccination. The source is a man aged 50-60 years who received an inactivated influenza vaccine. This sequence joins TRBV29-1 and TRBJ2-1, with D possibly TRBD2 on 7 matching bases. The CDR3: CSVEGASVAGATYNEQFF. The CDR3 nucleotides read TGCAGCGTTGAAGGGGCATCGGTGGCGGGGGCCACCTACAATGAGCAGTTCTTC.